Listed below are T cell receptor beta chains from one sample, sequenced in a study of T cell repertoires in cytomegalovirus infection. Their antigens remain unidentified. TCRdb redid the calling of the reads with MiXCR, one entry per CDR3 protein. This sample has 86,000 or so distinct CDR3 sequences, with 24% found just once. Here the sequenced sample was CD8+ T cells from cultured PBMCs, taken from culture after CMV antigen stimulation. The receptors here all came from a human donor in good health (CMV status not recorded). Some clones in this sample may be carry-over from other donors' samples. Both conserved end residues are part of each CDR3. Fields, in order: V gene, CDR3 protein.

TRBV20-1	CSASPWDAFPTDTQYF
TRBV7-6	CASSLAQNQPQHF
TRBV12-3/TRBV12-4	CASSSGQFSNQSQHF
TRBV9	CASSRGITEAFF
TRBV25-1	CASSEDRGRATEAFF
TRBV29-1	CSVGRDPGELFF
TRBV27	CASKDFSGSLYEQYF
TRBV5-4	CASSLDRRTGRNSPLHF
TRBV6-2/TRBV6-3	CASSYTSGGATRSGELFF
TRBV24-1	CATSAKTSGSDTQYF